One T cell receptor (beta chain) is described in this entry. Its antigen remains unknown. CDR1 and CDR2 from the germline V gene are KGHSH and LQKENI. This CDR3 is built from 18 residues. Trimming removed 1 base from V and 1 base from J; junction bases left unmatched: 8. Time point noted: newly diagnosed GD, antithyroid drugs for less than 3 months. Generation of the TCR library employed RNA extracted from PBMCs. Libraries of TCR beta came from iRepertoire HTBI primers plus Arm-PCR of CDR3 regions. TCRdb redid the calling of the multiplex PCR reads with MiXCR, one entry per CDR3 protein. The sample has hundreds of thousands of distinct CDR3 sequences; around 15% are singletons. The record originates from a study of regulatory T cells in long-lasting Graves disease. Study-wide results and limits: Among the persistent patients, fewer than 3,000 public clonotypes were shared, more than the approximately 1,000 shared among new patients.

This same sample was also taken into another study, of T cells in Graves' hyperthyroidism and ophthalmopathy.

The specimen was peripheral blood mononuclear cells (PBMCs), collected at new diagnosis, from a patient treated with antithyroid drugs. The sequence was collected from a woman aged 25-40 years with Graves disease. The chain uses TRBV18 and TRBJ1-1; 11 bases agree with TRBD1. CDR3 region: CASSPLGQGAEGNTEAFF. The CDR3 bases are TGTGCCAGCTCACCACTCGGACAGGGGGCAGAGGGGAACACTGAAGCTTTCTTT.